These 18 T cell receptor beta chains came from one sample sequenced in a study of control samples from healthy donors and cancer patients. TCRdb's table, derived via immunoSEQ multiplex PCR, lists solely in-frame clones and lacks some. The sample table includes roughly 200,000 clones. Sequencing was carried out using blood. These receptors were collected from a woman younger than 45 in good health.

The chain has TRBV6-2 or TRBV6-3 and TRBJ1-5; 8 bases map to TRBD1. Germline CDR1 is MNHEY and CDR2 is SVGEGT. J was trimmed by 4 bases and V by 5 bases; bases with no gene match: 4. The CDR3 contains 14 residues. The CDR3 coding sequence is TGTGCCAGCAGTAGGGGGACAGGAAATCAGCCCCAGCATTTT. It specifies CASSRGTGNQPQHF.

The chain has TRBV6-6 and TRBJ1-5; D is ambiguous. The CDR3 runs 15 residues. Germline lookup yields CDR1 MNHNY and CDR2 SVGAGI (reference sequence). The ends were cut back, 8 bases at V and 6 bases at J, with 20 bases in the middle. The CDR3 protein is CASLSPPNEGQPQHF. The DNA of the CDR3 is TGTGCCAGCTTGTCTCCCCCTAATGAGGGTCAGCCCCAGCATTTT.

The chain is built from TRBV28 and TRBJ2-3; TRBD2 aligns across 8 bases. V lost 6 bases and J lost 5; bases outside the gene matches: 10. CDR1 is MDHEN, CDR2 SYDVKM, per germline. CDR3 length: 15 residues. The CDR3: CASRALAGGQDTQYF. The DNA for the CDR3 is TGTGCCAGCAGAGCCCTCGCGGGGGGCCAAGATACGCAGTATTTT. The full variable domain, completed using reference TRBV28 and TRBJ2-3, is DVKVTQSSRYLVKRTGEKVFLECVQDMDHENMFWYRQDPGLGLRLIYFSYDVKMKEKGDIPEGYSVSREKKERFSLILESASTNQTSMYLCASRALAGGQDTQYFGPGTRLTVL.

In nucleotides, the CDR3 is TGCGCCAGCAGCTTGACTAGCGGGGAGTACAATGAGCAGTTCTTC. It codes for CASSLTSGEYNEQFF. The J gene is TRBJ2-1, the V gene TRBV5-1; 10 nucleotides align to TRBD2. The germline gives CDR1 SGHRS, CDR2 YFSETQ. The V and J ends lost 1 base and 4 bases, in that order; junction bases with no gene match: 2. The CDR3 spans 15 residues.

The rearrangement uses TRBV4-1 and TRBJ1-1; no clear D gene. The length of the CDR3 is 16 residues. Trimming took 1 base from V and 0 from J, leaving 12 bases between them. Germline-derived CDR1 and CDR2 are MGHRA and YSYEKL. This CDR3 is CASSQVAAGMNTEAFF. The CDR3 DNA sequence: TGCGCCAGCAGCCAAGTGGCGGCGGGAATGAACACTGAAGCTTTCTTT.

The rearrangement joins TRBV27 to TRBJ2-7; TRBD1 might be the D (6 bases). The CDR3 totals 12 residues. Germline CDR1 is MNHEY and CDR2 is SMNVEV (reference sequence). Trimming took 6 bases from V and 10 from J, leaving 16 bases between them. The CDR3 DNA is TGTGCCAGCAGAACGCTCCAGGGGATACAGTACTTC. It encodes CASRTLQGIQYF.

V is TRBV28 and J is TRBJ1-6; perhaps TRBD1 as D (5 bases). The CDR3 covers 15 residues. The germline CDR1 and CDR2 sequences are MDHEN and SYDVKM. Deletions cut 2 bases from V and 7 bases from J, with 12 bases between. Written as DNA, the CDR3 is TGTGCCAGCAGTTTAGGGGGGAGCCCGAATTCACCCCTCCACTTT. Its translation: CASSLGGSPNSPLHF.

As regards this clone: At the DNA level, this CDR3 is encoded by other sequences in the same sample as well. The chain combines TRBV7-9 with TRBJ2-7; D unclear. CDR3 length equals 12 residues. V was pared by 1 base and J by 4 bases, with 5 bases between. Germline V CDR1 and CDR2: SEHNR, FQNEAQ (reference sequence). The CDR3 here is CASSLGAYEQYF. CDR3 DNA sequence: TGTGCCAGCAGCTTAGGAGCTTACGAGCAGTACTTC.

In nucleotides, the CDR3 is TGTGCCAGCAGCTCAGTAGACAGGTGGGAGCAGTACTTC. It codes for CASSSVDRWEQYF. The chain is built from TRBV27 and TRBJ2-7; tentative D call: TRBD1 (6 bases). The CDR3 sequence is 13 residues long. Germline V lookup: CDR1 MNHEY, CDR2 SMNVEV (reference sequence). V was shortened by 6 bases and J by 7 bases, with 16 bases between the two germline ends.

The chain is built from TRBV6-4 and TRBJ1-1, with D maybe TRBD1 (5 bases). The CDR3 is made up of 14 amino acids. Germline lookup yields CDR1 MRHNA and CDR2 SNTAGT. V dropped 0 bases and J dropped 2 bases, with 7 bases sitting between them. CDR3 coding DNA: TGTGCCAGCAGTGACTCAGGGGAAAACACTGAAGCTTTCTTT. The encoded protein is CASSDSGENTEAFF.

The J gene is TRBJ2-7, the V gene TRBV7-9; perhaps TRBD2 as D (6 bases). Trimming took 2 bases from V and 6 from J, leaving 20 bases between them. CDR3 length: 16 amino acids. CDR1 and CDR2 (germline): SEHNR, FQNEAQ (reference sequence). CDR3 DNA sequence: TGTGCCAGCAGCTTACTGGGCGGGGTGAATGATGGCGAGCAGTACTTC. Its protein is CASSLLGGVNDGEQYF.

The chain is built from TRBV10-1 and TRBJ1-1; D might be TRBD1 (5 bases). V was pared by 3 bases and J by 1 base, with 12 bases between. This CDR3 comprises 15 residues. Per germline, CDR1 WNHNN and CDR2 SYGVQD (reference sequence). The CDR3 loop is CASSDGAFSNTEAFF. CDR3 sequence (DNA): TGCGCCAGCAGTGATGGGGCGTTCTCGAACACTGAAGCTTTCTTT.

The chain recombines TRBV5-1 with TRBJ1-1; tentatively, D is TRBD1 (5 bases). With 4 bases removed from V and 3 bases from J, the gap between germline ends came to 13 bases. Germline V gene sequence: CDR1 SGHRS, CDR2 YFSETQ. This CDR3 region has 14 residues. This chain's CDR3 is CASSPGQGYTEAFF. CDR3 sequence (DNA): TGCGCCAGCAGCCCCGGGCAGGGCTACACTGAAGCTTTCTTT.

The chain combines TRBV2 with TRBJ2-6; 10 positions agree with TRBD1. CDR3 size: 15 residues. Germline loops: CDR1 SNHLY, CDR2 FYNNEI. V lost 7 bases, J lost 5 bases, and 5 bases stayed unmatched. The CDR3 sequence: CASNQGQGRANVLTF. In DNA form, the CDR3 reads TGTGCCAGCAATCAGGGACAGGGGAGGGCCAACGTCCTGACTTTC.

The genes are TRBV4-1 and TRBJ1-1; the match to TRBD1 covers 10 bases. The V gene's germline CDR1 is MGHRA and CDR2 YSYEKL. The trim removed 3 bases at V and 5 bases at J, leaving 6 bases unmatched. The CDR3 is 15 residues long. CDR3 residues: CASSHPRTGGTEAFF. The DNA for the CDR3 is TGCGCCAGCAGCCACCCCCGGACAGGGGGGACTGAAGCTTTCTTT.

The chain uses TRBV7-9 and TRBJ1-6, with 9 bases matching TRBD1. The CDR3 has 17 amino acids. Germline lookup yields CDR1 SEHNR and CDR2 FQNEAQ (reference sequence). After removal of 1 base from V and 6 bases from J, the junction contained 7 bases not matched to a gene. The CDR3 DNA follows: TGTGCCAGCAGCTTAGAGCCGGGACAGGGTTTTAATTCACCCCTCCACTTT. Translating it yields CASSLEPGQGFNSPLHF.

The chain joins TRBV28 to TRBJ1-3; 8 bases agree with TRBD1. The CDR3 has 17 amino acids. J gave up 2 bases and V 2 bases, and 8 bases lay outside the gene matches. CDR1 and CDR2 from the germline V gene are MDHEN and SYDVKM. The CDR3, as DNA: TGTGCCAGCAGTTTACCGGTTGACAGGGGACCTGGAAACACCATATATTTT. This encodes CASSLPVDRGPGNTIYF.

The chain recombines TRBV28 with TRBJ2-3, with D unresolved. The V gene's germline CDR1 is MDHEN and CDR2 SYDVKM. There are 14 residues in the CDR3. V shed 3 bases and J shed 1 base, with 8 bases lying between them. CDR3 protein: CASSFGGGTDTQYF. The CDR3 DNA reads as TGTGCCAGCAGTTTTGGTGGGGGCACAGATACGCAGTATTTT.